Shown below are 5 T cell receptor beta chains from a single sample sequenced in a study of blood T cell repertoires in COVID-19. This table comes from immunoSEQ multiplex PCR, and its TCRdb copy is limited to in-frame clones, with some not included. The sample carries about 140,000 clones, 75% to 80% recorded once. The material sequenced was PBMCs or T cells enriched from blood (not recorded which). These TCRs come from a woman aged 45 to 65 who had recovered from COVID-19.

V gene TRBV4-1 combines with J gene TRBJ1-3; TRBD1 agrees at 7 bases. After removal of 3 bases from V and 1 base from J, the junction contained 15 bases not matched to a gene. Per the germline V gene, CDR1 is MGHRA and CDR2 is YSYEKL. The CDR3 has 19 amino acids. The CDR3 reads CASSHPPGRGPLSGNTIYF. CDR3 coding DNA: TGCGCCAGCAGCCACCCGCCGGGAAGGGGGCCTTTATCTGGAAACACCATATATTTT.

The rearrangement joins TRBV9 to TRBJ2-1; D remains unclear. The CDR3 runs to 14 residues. V lost 4 bases and J lost 4, with 12 bases in between. Germline CDR1 SGDLS, CDR2 YYNGEE. CDR3 in DNA: TGTGCCAGCAGCTCCTTTACCGGGTACAATGAGCAGTTCTTC. Residues: CASSSFTGYNEQFF.

The chain has TRBV2 and TRBJ1-6, with D possibly being TRBD1 (6 bases). The V gene's germline CDR1 is SNHLY and CDR2 FYNNEI. The V end was cut by 5 bases, the J end by 10 bases, with 12 bases between. This CDR3 spans 13 amino acids. The DNA of the CDR3 is TGTGCCAGCAGTCTAGGACAGAAATCACCCCTCCACTTT. It yields the protein CASSLGQKSPLHF.

This clone has a single count. This chain connects TRBV11-2 to TRBJ2-5; D is possibly TRBD1 (6 bases). This CDR3 is built from 15 residues. Germline CDR1 and CDR2: SGHAT and FQNNGV. The V and J ends lost 4 bases and 2 bases respectively, with 14 bases between them. CDR3 sequence: CASSSQDGTQETQYF. CDR3 DNA: TGTGCCAGCAGCTCCCAAGACGGGACACAAGAGACCCAGTACTTC. The variable domain in full, with the rest retrieved from reference TRBV11-2 and TRBJ2-5, is EAGVAQSPRYKIIEKRQSVAFWCNPISGHATLYWYQQILGQGPKLLIQFQNNGVVDDSQLPKDRFSAERLKGVDSTLKIQPAKLEDSAVYLCASSSQDGTQETQYFGPGTRLLVL.

The chain recombines TRBV5-1 with TRBJ2-5; a possible D gene is TRBD1 (5 bases). The V and J ends lost 4 bases and 2 bases respectively, with 18 bases between them. The length of the CDR3 is 16 residues. CDR1 and CDR2 (germline): SGHRS, YFSETQ. CDR3 residues: CASSTPTVVPQETQYF. The CDR3 nucleotides are TGCGCCAGCAGCACCCCGACAGTGGTCCCTCAAGAGACCCAGTACTTC.